This T cell receptor (beta chain) was profiled in a study of T cell responses to AZD1222 COVID-19 vaccine. Overall study findings and caveats: The CD4 TCRs associated with vaccination extended across spike and predominated at 160-218 and 743-854. After the peak T cell response, and only then, were repertoires sampled. Possibly, clonal diversity was underestimated; donors were largely white British and included more females. Once two AZD1222 doses were given, Spike-specific TCR breadth and depth went up.

Using immunoSEQ multiplex PCR, the repertoire was profiled, and TCRdb retains in-frame clones only, with some absent. The table has approximately 120,000 clones, roughly 88% seen once. A word on this clone: Its matching antigen is unknown.

CDR1 is MNHEY and CDR2 is SVGAGI in the germline V gene. The V end was cut by 6 bases, the J end by 0 bases, with 9 bases between. The CDR3 is made up of 14 amino acids. This specimen consisted of peripheral blood, obtained on day 0 of AZD1222 vaccination. The TCR comes from an adult in good health. The chain has TRBV6-5 and TRBJ1-3; D is perhaps TRBD1 (6 bases). CDR3 sequence reads: CASRGTSSGNTIYF. In DNA, the CDR3 is TGTGCCAGCAGGGGGACATCCTCTGGAAACACCATATATTTT.